The 4 T cell receptor beta chains listed next were all sequenced from one sample in a study of blood T cell repertoires in COVID-19. TCRdb's table, derived via immunoSEQ multiplex PCR, lists solely in-frame clones and lacks some. The sample has around 63,000 clones, approximately 88% seen once. Sequencing used peripheral blood. These receptors originate from a man aged 55 to 70 with COVID-19, enrolled during active disease.

The chain is built from TRBV28 and TRBJ2-7, with 10 bases fitting TRBD1. With 6 bases clipped from V and 1 base from J, the junction kept 6 bases outside the gene matches. The CDR3 is made up of 15 amino acids. Germline CDR1 reads MDHEN; CDR2 reads SYDVKM. The CDR3 region has the DNA TGTGCCAGCAGGGACAGGGGGAGGCTGTCCTACGAGCAGTACTTC. The encoded protein is CASRDRGRLSYEQYF.

The gene calls are TRBV2 and TRBJ2-1, with TRBD2 matching over 16 bases. This CDR3 is built from 15 residues. Unmatched junction bases numbered 5, after V lost 6 bases and J lost 9 bases. Germline-derived CDR1 and CDR2 are SNHLY and FYNNEI. The CDR3 DNA reads TGTGCCAGCAGGGGGACTAGCGGGAGGGCCATTGAGCAGTTCTTC. Residues: CASRGTSGRAIEQFF.

The rearrangement uses TRBV28 and TRBJ1-5, with D tentatively TRBD1 (5 bases). In germline, CDR1 is MDHEN, CDR2 SYDVKM. This CDR3 has 17 residues. V lost 8 bases and J lost 1, with 21 bases in between. In DNA, the CDR3 is TGTGCCAGCCATTACTTCAGGAGGGGCGTCAGCAATCAGCCCCAGCATTTT. It encodes CASHYFRRGVSNQPQHF.

The J gene is TRBJ2-7, the V gene TRBV19, with 9 bases aligning to TRBD2. The V gene end was trimmed by 0 bases and the J gene end by 6 bases; junction bases not matched to a gene: 9. Germline loops: CDR1 LNHDA, CDR2 SQIVND (reference sequence). The CDR3 has 16 amino acids. CDR3 amino acids: CASSIDLAGGIGEQYF. The CDR3 region has the DNA TGTGCCAGTAGTATAGATCTGGCGGGAGGGATTGGCGAGCAGTACTTC.